The present T cell receptor (beta chain) was sequenced within a study of cytomegalovirus exposure and HLA in healthy donors. Overall study findings and caveats: Indistinguishability led to the exclusion of some V segments, TRBV6-2 and TRBV6-3 included. About 87% or about 30% of the time was how often most TCR beta V segments were productive, according to an earlier analysis.

Details on this clone: As yet, its antigen is unknown.

The PCR had 60 Vbeta and 13 Jbeta primers. Measured with immunoSEQ multiplex PCR; TCRdb has only the in-frame clones, and not every one. The sample includes more than 85,000 clones, around three quarters of them seen just once. Germline CDR1 and CDR2: SEHNR and FQNEAQ (reference sequence). The V gene lost 0 bases and the J gene lost 2 bases, with 10 bases spanning the gap. This CDR3 has 16 amino acids. This chain connects TRBV7-9 to TRBJ2-2; the D gene is possibly TRBD2 (6 bases). Sequences were obtained from PBMCs. The TCR was taken from a female donor in good health and CMV-seropositive. The chain's CDR3 is CASSLAWGVNTGELFF. The CDR3 DNA reads as TGTGCCAGCAGCTTAGCGTGGGGGGTCAACACCGGGGAGCTGTTTTTT.